This TCR beta chain is from a study of metastatic and nonmetastatic thyroid tumors. No treatment of any kind had been given to any patient before thyroid surgery. Per germline, CDR1 MDHEN and CDR2 SYDVKM. This CDR3 has 11 amino acids. With 3 bases clipped from V and 10 bases from J, the junction kept 0 bases outside the gene matches. TCRdb re-processed the PCR reads through MiXCR. This table holds around 17,000 clones, about 26% found once. The source is a female donor with papillary thyroid cancer or a benign thyroid nodule (not recorded which). Some clones in this sample may be carry-over from other donors' samples. Sequencing was done on a sample of adjacent normal tissue. The chain employs TRBV28 and TRBJ2-1, with TRBD2 identical over 7 bases. CDR3 region: CASSFSGEQFF. The CDR3 DNA reads TGTGCCAGCAGTTTTAGCGGGGAGCAGTTCTTC.